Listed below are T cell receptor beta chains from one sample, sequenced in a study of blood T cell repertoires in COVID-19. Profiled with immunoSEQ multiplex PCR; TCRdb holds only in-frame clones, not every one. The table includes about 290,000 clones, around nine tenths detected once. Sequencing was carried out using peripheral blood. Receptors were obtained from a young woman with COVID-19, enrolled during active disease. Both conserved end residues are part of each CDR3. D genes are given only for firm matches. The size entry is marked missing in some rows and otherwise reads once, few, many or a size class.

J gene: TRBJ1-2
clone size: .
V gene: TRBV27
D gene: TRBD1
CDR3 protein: CASSPRLDRGGDGYTF
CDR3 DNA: TGTGCCAGCAGTCCGCGACTAGACAGGGGAGGAGATGGCTACACCTTC

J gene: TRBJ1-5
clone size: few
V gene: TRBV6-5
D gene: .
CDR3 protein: CASSRSGQISQPQHF
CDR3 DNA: TGTGCCAGCAGTCGCTCTGGACAGATAAGTCAGCCCCAGCATTTT

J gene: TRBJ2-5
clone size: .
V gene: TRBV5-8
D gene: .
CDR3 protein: CASSLGTADRETQYF
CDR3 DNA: TGTGCCAGCAGCTTGGGGACTGCCGATCGAGAGACCCAGTACTTC

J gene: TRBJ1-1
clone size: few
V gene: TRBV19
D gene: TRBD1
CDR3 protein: CASSSRQGNRWRNTEAFF
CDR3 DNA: TGTGCCAGTAGTAGCCGACAGGGCAATCGGTGGAGGAACACTGAAGCTTTCTTT

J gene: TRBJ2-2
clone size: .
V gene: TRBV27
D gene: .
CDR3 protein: CASSLGRGNTGELFF
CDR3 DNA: TGTGCCAGCAGTTTGGGGCGGGGAAACACCGGGGAGCTGTTTTTT

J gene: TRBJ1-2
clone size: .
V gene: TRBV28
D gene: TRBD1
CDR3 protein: CASSLRTGNLNYGYTF
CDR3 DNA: TGTGCCAGCAGTCTCCGGACAGGGAACTTAAACTATGGCTACACCTTC

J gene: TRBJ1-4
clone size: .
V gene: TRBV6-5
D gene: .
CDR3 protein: CASRGGTREKLFF
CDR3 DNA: TGTGCCAGCAGGGGGGGTACAAGGGAAAAACTGTTTTTT

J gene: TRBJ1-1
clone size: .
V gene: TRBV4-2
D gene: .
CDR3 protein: CASSQQRQQAFF
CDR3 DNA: TGTGCCAGCAGCCAACAACGACAGCAAGCTTTCTTT

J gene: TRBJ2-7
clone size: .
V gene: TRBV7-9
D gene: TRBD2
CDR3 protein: CASSAGTSGSYEQYF
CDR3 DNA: TGTGCCAGCAGCGCAGGGACTAGCGGCAGCTACGAGCAGTACTTC

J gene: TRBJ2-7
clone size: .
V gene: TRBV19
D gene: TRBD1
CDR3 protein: CASSGITGGDYEQYF
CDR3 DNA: TGTGCCAGTAGTGGAATCACAGGGGGCGACTACGAGCAGTACTTC

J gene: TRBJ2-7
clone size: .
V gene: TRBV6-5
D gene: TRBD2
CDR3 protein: CASSYSLAGGYEQYF
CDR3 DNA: TGTGCCAGCAGTTACTCCCTAGCGGGGGGCTACGAGCAGTACTTC

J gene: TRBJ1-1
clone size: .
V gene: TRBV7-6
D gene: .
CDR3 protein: CASSSETSGKAFF
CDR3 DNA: TGTGCCAGCAGTTCCGAGACGAGCGGAAAAGCTTTCTTT

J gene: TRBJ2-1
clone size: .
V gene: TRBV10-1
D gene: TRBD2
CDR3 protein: CASSPGLEQGRNEQFF
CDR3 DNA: TGCGCCAGCAGCCCGGGACTAGAGCAGGGTAGGAATGAGCAGTTCTTC

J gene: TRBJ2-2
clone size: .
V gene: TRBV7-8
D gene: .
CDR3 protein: CASSLGGGGSVGELFF
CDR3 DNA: TGTGCCAGCAGCTTAGGAGGTGGGGGCTCGGTCGGGGAGCTGTTTTTT

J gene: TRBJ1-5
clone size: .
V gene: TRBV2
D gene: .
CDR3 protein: CASKWGVSNQPQHF
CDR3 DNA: TGTGCCAGCAAATGGGGGGTTAGCAATCAGCCCCAGCATTTT

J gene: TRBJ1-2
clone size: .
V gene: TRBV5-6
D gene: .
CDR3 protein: CASSPETYYYGYTF
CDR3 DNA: TGTGCCAGCAGCCCGGAGACCTACTACTATGGCTACACCTTC

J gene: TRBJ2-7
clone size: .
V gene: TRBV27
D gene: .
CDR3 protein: CASGQSYEQYF
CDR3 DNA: TGTGCCAGCGGCCAGTCCTACGAGCAGTACTTC

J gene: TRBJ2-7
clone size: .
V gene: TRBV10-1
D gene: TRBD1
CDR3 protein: CASSEGGRVDEQYF
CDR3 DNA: TGCGCCAGCAGTGAAGGGGGCAGGGTGGACGAGCAGTACTTC

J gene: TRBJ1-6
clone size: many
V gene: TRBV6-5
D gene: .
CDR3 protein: CASTSTVMTLHF
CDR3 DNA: TGTGCCAGCACCTCGACAGTTATGACCCTCCACTTT

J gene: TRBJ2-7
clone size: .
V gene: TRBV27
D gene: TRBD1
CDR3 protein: CASSLQGADNEQYF
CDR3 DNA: TGTGCCAGCAGTTTGCAGGGGGCAGACAACGAGCAGTACTTC

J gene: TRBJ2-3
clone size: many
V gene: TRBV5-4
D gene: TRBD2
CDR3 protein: CASSLGSGGSTDTQYF
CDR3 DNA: TGTGCCAGCAGCTTGGGAAGCGGGGGGAGCACAGATACGCAGTATTTT

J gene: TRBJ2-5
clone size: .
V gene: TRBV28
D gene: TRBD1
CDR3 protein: CASLRQGQETQYF
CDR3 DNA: TGTGCCAGCCTTAGACAGGGGCAAGAGACCCAGTACTTC

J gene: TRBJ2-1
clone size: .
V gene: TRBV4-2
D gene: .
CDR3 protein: CASSQLNREHNEQFF
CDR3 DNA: TGTGCCAGCAGCCAACTCAACAGGGAGCACAATGAGCAGTTCTTC

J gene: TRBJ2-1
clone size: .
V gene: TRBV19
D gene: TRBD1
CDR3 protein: CASSPRQGAFLGLHEQFF
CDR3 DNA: TGTGCCAGTAGTCCTCGGCAGGGGGCGTTTTTGGGTCTCCATGAGCAGTTCTTC

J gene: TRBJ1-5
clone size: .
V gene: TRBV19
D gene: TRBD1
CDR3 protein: CASSSRTGGQPQHF
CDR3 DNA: TGTGCCAGTAGCAGCCGGACAGGGGGTCAGCCCCAGCATTTT

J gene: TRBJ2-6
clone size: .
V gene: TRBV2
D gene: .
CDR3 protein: CASRSDRRVPSSRGGGGANVLTF
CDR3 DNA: TGTGCCAGCAGATCCGACAGGCGAGTCCCAAGTTCGAGAGGGGGTGGCGGGGCCAACGTCCTGACTTTC

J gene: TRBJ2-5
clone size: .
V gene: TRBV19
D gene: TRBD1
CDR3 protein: CASSIDLETGWETQYF
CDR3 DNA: TGTGCCAGTAGTATAGATCTAGAGACAGGGTGGGAGACCCAGTACTTC

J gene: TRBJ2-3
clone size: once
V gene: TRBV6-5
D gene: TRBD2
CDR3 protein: CASSSGLAADTQYF
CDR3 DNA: TGTGCCAGCAGTTCGGGACTAGCCGCAGATACGCAGTATTTT

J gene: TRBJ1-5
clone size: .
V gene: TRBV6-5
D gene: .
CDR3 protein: CASCLALNQPQHF
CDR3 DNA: TGTGCCAGTTGCCTGGCCCTCAATCAGCCCCAGCATTTT

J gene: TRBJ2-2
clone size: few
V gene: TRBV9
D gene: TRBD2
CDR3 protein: CASSPRTRDNTGELFF
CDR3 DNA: TGTGCCAGCAGCCCCAGGACTAGGGATAACACCGGGGAGCTGTTTTTT

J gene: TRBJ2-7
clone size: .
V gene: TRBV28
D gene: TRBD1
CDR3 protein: CASSFRGLSYEQYF
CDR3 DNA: TGTGCCAGCAGCTTCAGGGGGCTTTCCTACGAGCAGTACTTC

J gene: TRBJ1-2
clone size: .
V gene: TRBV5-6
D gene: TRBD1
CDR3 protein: CASSFRDRLFYGYTF
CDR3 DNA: TGTGCCAGCAGCTTTCGGGACAGGCTATTCTATGGCTACACCTTC

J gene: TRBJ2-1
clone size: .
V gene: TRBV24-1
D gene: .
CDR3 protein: CATSGSTRGGPGISYNEQFF
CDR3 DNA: TGTGCCACCAGTGGATCGACGAGGGGGGGGCCTGGTATCTCCTACAATGAGCAGTTCTTC

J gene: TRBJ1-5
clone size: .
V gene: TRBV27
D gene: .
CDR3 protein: CASSLSQAGHQPQHF
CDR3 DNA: TGTGCCAGCAGTTTGAGCCAGGCAGGGCATCAGCCCCAGCATTTT

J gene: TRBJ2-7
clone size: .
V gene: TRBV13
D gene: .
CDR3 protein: CASSPLYGTPLSYEQYF
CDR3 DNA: TGTGCCAGCAGCCCCCTTTACGGGACACCCCTCTCCTACGAGCAGTACTTC

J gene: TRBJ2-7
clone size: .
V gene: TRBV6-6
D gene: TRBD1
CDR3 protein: CASSWDRSYEQYF
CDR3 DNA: TGTGCCAGCAGTTGGGACAGATCCTACGAGCAGTACTTC

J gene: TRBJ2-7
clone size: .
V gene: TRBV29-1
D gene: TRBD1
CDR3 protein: CSVPAGQAYEQYF
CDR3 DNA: TGCAGCGTACCCGCGGGACAGGCCTACGAGCAGTACTTC

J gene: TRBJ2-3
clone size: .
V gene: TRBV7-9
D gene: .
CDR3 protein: CASRASTDTQYF
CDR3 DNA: TGTGCCAGCAGGGCTAGCACAGATACGCAGTATTTT

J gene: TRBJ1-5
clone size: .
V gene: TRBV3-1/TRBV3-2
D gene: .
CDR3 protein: CASSQGSVNQPQHF
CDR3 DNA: TGTGCCAGCAGCCAAGGCTCGGTCAATCAGCCCCAGCATTTT

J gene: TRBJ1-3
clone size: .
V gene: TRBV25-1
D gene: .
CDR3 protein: CASSYGSGNTIYF
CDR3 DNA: TGTGCCAGCAGTTACGGGTCTGGAAACACCATATATTTT

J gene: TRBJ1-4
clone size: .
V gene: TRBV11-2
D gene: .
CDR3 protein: CASSPRLETTDEKLFF
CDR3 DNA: TGTGCCAGCAGCCCCCGTCTTGAGACTACCGATGAAAAACTGTTTTTT

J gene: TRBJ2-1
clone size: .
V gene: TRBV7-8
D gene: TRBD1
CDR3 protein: CASSPGTGVYNEQFF
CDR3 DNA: TGTGCCAGCAGCCCGGGGACAGGGGTCTACAATGAGCAGTTCTTC

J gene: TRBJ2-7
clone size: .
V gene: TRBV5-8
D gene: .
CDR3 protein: CASSPNDSPYEQYF
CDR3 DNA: TGTGCCAGCAGCCCAAACGACAGTCCCTACGAGCAGTACTTC

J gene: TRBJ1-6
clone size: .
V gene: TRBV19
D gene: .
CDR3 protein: CASSLEINSPLHF
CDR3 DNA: TGTGCCAGTAGTTTGGAGATTAATTCACCCCTCCACTTT

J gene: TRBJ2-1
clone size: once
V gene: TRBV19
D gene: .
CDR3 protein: CASSISRQVIYNEQFF
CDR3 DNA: TGTGCCAGTAGTATCAGCCGACAGGTCATCTACAATGAGCAGTTCTTC

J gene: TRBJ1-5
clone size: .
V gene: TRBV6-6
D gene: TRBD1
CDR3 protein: CASSYSRQGDQPQHF
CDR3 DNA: TGTGCCAGCAGTTACTCTAGACAGGGGGATCAGCCCCAGCATTTT

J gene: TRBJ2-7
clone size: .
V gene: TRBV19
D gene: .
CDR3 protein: CASSKEAGWSSYEQYF
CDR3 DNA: TGTGCCAGTAGTAAAGAGGCCGGCTGGAGCTCCTACGAGCAGTACTTC